The entry that follows covers one T cell receptor (beta chain) sequence. Its cognate antigen is unknown. PCR was performed using 60 Vbeta and 13 Jbeta primers. The data were produced by immunoSEQ multiplex PCR, yet TCRdb's version contains in-frame clones alone and is incomplete. The sample lists under 200,000 clones, under 80% occurring once. The data originate from a study of cytomegalovirus exposure and HLA in healthy donors. Study-level points and caveats: Presence/absence analyses assumed roughly uniform sequencing depth across donors, which may not hold. Most of the TCR beta V segments (in an earlier analysis) were productive either about 90% or about 30% of the time.

Germline CDR1 and CDR2: SGHTA and FQGTGA. This CDR3 is built from 16 residues. V was clipped by 5 bases and J by 2 bases, with 13 bases between them. Input material: PBMCs. This chain uses TRBV7-3 with TRBJ2-6; weak D call: TRBD2 (6 bases). This clonotype originated in a female donor in good health and CMV-seronegative. CDR3 in amino acids: CASSTGLSAGANVLTF. Here the CDR3 DNA reads TGTGCCAGCAGCACGGGACTTTCAGCTGGGGCCAACGTCCTGACTTTC.